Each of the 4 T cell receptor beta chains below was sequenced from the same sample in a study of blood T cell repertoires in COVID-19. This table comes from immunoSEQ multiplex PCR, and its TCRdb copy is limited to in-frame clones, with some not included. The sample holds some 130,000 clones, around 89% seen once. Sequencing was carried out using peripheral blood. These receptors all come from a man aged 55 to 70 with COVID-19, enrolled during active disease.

The CDR3 DNA follows: TGTGCCAGCAGCTTCTCACAGGTCCCGGTCCAGTACTTC. Amino acids: CASSFSQVPVQYF. The chain joins TRBV7-9 to TRBJ2-4; TRBD1 is a possible D gene (5 bases). Germline V lookup: CDR1 SEHNR, CDR2 FQNEAQ (reference sequence). The CDR3 sequence is 13 residues long. V gave up 3 bases and J gave up 13 bases, with 16 bases separating them.

As DNA, the CDR3 is TGCGCCAGCAGCTTGGATCTAGCGGGGGGCAATGAGCAGTTCTTC. As protein: CASSLDLAGGNEQFF. The genes are TRBV5-1 and TRBJ2-1, with 11 bases fitting TRBD2. CDR3 length: 15 amino acids. V trimming: 0 bases; J trimming: 6 bases; junction bases outside the gene matches: 2. Per germline, CDR1 SGHRS and CDR2 YFSETQ.

The CDR3 nucleotides read TGTGCCTGGAGTGCCGGGGGAGGTAGCAATCAGCCCCAGCATTTT. Encoded protein: CAWSAGGGSNQPQHF. V is TRBV30 and J is TRBJ1-5; tentatively, D is TRBD1 (5 bases). The CDR3 is made up of 15 amino acids. The V end was cut by 1 base, the J end by 0 bases, with 10 bases between. CDR1 is GTSNPN, CDR2 SVGIG, per germline (reference sequence).

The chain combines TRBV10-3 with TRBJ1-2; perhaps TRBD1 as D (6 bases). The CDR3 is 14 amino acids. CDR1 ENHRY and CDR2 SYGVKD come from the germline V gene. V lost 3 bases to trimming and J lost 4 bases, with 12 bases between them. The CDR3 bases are TGTGCCATCAGTGACAGGGGTGGCAGCTATGGCTACACCTTC. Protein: CAISDRGGSYGYTF.